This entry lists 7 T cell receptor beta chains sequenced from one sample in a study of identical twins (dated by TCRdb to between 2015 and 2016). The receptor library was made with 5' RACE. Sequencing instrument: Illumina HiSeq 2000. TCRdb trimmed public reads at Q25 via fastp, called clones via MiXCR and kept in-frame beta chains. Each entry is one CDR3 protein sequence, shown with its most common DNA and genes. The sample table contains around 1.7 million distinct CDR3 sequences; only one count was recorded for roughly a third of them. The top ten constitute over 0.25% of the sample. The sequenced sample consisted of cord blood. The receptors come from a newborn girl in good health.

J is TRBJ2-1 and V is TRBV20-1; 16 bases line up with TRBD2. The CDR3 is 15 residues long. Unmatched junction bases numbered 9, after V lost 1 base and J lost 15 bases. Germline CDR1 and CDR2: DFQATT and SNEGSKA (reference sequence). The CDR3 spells CSARVPGLAGGPRFF. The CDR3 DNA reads TGCAGTGCTAGAGTTCCGGGACTAGCGGGAGGGCCACGGTTCTTC.

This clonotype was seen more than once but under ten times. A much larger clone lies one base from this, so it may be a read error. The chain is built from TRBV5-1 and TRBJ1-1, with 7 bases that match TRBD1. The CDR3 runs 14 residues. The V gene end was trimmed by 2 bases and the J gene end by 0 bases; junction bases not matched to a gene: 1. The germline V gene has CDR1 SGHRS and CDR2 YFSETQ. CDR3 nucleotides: TGCGCCAGCAGCTTCACAGGGGTGAACACTGAAGCTTTCTTT. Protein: CASSFTGVNTEAFF.

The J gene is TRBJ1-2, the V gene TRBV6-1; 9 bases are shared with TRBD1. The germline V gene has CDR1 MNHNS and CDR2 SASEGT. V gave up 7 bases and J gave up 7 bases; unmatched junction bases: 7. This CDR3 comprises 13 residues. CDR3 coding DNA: TGTGCCAGCAAACCGGGACAGGGCACTGGCTACACCTTC. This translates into CASKPGQGTGYTF.

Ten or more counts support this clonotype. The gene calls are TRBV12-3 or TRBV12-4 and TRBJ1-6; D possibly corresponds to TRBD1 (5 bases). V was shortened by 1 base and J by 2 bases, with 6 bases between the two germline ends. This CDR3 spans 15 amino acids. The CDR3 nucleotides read TGTGCCAGCAGTTTAGGAGGGGCCTATAATTCACCCCTCCACTTT. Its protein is CASSLGGAYNSPLHF.

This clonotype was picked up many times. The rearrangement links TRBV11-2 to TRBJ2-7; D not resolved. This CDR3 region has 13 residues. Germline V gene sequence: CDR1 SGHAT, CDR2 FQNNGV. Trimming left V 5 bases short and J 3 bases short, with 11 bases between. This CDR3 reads CASSLVGFYEQYF. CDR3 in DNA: TGTGCCAGCAGCCTAGTGGGTTTCTACGAGCAGTACTTC.

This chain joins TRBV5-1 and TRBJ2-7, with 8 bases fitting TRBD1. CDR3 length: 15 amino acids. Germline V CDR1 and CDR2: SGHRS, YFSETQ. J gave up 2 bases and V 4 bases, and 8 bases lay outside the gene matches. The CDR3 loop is CASSLRQGPTYEQYF. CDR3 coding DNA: TGCGCCAGCAGCCTTCGACAGGGGCCTACCTACGAGCAGTACTTC.

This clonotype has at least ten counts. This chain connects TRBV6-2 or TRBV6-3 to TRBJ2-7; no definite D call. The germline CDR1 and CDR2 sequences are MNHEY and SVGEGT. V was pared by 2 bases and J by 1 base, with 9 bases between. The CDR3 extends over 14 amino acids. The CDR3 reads CASSYPSGSYEQYF. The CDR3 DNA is TGTGCCAGCAGTTACCCCTCCGGTTCCTACGAGCAGTACTTC.